Sequencing of this T cell receptor (beta chain) was carried out in a study of blood T cell repertoires in COVID-19. Trimming cost V 5 bases and J 1 base, with 15 bases left between them. Germline V gene data show CDR1 as LNHDA and CDR2 as SQIVND (reference sequence). CDR3 size: 15 residues. Profiling relied on immunoSEQ multiplex PCR, and the TCRdb table lists in-frame clones only, not all of them. The sample holds 100,000 to 150,000 clones, about nine tenths seen once. This receptor was identified in a man in his fifties or sixties with COVID-19, enrolled during active disease. This rearrangement joins TRBV19 to TRBJ2-7, with no clear D. The sequencing sample was made of peripheral blood. The CDR3 bases are TGTGCCAGTAGTTTCAGACCTGGAGAGTCCTACGAGCAGTACTTC. Its translation is CASSFRPGESYEQYF.